Presented here are 31 T cell receptor beta chains from one specimen sequenced in a study of OX40 agonist ivuxolimab in advanced cancers. Profiling relied on immunoSEQ multiplex PCR, and the TCRdb table lists in-frame clones only, not all of them. The sample holds approximately 21,000 clones, approximately 82% seen once. The source material was CD4+ or CD8+ T cells sorted from blood, sampled in a trial of the OX40 agonist ivuxolimab. These receptors were obtained from an adult with an advanced solid tumor such as melanoma, head and neck, liver or kidney cancer.

This chain uses TRBV6-6 with TRBJ1-1, with 10 bases lining up with TRBD1. CDR3 length: 15 amino acids. CDR1 is MNHNY, CDR2 SVGAGI, per germline (reference sequence). Germline trimming cut 6 bases from V and 1 base from J; bases unmatched to any gene: 5. CDR3 bases: TGTGCCAGCAGAGAAGACAGGGGGCGGAACACTGAAGCTTTCTTT. Protein product: CASREDRGRNTEAFF.

This sequence joins TRBV5-4 and TRBJ1-1; D unresolved. Germline V lookup: CDR1 SGHNT, CDR2 YYREEE (reference sequence). The CDR3 has 13 residues. V dropped 3 bases and J dropped 3 bases, with 9 bases sitting between them. CDR3 protein: CASSWGYDTEAFF. The DNA for the CDR3 is TGTGCCAGCAGCTGGGGATACGACACTGAAGCTTTCTTT.

The chain combines TRBV18 with TRBJ2-1; D ambiguous. CDR1 and CDR2 from the germline V gene are KGHSH and LQKENI. V was cut by 2 bases and J by 9 bases, with 5 bases left in between. There are 11 residues in the CDR3. The CDR3 nucleotides read TGTGCCAGCTCACCAGGTTTTGAGCAGTTCTTC. Its translation is CASSPGFEQFF.

The rearrangement uses TRBV6-5 and TRBJ2-1; D is undetermined. Germline CDR1 MNHEY, CDR2 SVGAGI. The CDR3 covers 13 residues. Trimming took 6 bases from V and 2 from J, leaving 8 bases between them. CDR3 loop: CASRPRTYNEQFF. In nucleotides, the CDR3 is TGTGCCAGCAGGCCTAGGACCTACAATGAGCAGTTCTTC.

V gene TRBV18 combines with J gene TRBJ2-7; D remains ambiguous. The CDR3 extends over 16 amino acids. The V and J ends lost 5 bases and 3 bases respectively, with 20 bases between them. CDR1 and CDR2 (germline): KGHSH, LQKENI. The chain's CDR3 is CASSGGIGKRFYEQYF. DNA of the CDR3: TGTGCCAGCTCAGGTGGGATAGGGAAGCGATTCTACGAGCAGTACTTC. Full variable domain (outside the CDR3, taken from reference TRBV18 and TRBJ2-7): NAGVMQNPRHLVRRRGQEARLRCSPMKGHSHVYWYRQLPEEGLKFMVYLQKENIIDESGMPKERFSAEFPKEGPSILRIQQVVRGDSAAYFCASSGGIGKRFYEQYFGPGTRLTVT.

This clone was detected once. The genes are TRBV27 and TRBJ1-2, with 7 bases that match TRBD1. From germline, CDR1 is MNHEY and CDR2 SMNVEV (reference sequence). With V trimmed by 4 bases and J by 0 bases, 2 bases remained unmatched. This CDR3 has 14 amino acids. The CDR3 bases are TGTGCCAGCAGTTACAGGGGTTCTAACTATGGCTACACCTTC. Residues: CASSYRGSNYGYTF.

This clone came up once. V usage is TRBV5-1 and J usage is TRBJ2-7; weak D call: TRBD1 (5 bases). CDR3 length: 13 amino acids. The germline CDR1 and CDR2 sequences are SGHRS and YFSETQ. V was clipped by 5 bases and J by 5 bases, with 14 bases between them. CDR3 protein: CASRPQGQDEQYF. Here the CDR3 DNA reads TGCGCCAGCAGACCCCAGGGTCAAGACGAGCAGTACTTC.

The chain links TRBV28 to TRBJ1-4; 7 bases are shared with TRBD1. Germline values: CDR1 MDHEN, CDR2 SYDVKM. CDR3 length: 15 residues. Trimming cost V 5 bases and J 5 bases; bases outside gene matches: 8. The CDR3 sequence is CASSGSDRLNEKLFF. CDR3 DNA sequence: TGTGCCAGCAGTGGATCGGACAGGCTAAATGAAAAACTGTTTTTT.

This clone was found a few times. Other nucleotide sequences in the sample specify the same CDR3. The CDR3 coding sequence is TGCGCCAGCAGCCAAGGGCTAGGCTACGAGCAGTACTTC. This codes for CASSQGLGYEQYF. The rearrangement joins TRBV4-1 to TRBJ2-7; D gene uncertain. Trimming cost V 1 base and J 3 bases, with 7 bases left between them. Looked up from germline, CDR1 is MGHRA and CDR2 is YSYEKL. This CDR3 spans 13 amino acids.

The chain recombines TRBV4-1 with TRBJ2-1, with TRBD2 matching 8 bases. The CDR3 has 16 amino acids. Germline V gene data show CDR1 as MGHRA and CDR2 as YSYEKL. The V segment lost 1 base and the J segment 0 bases; nucleotides outside the gene matches: 2. CDR3 DNA: TGCGCCAGCAGCCAAGGACTAGCGAGCTCCTACAATGAGCAGTTCTTC. It encodes CASSQGLASSYNEQFF.

On this clone itself: The sample has other DNA sequences that encode this CDR3 too. The rearrangement uses TRBV9 and TRBJ2-7, with D perhaps matching TRBD1 (6 bases). Trimming removed 0 bases at V and 6 bases at J, with 13 bases between. The CDR3 is made up of 14 amino acids. Germline V gene sequence: CDR1 SGDLS, CDR2 YYNGEE. This CDR3 reads CASSVAYRGGEQYF. The CDR3 DNA follows: TGTGCCAGCAGCGTAGCTTATCGAGGGGGCGAGCAGTACTTC. Looking up the rest from reference TRBV9 and TRBJ2-7 gives the full variable domain: DSGVTQTPKHLITATGQRVTLRCSPRSGDLSVYWYQQSLDQGLQFLIQYYNGEERAKGNILERFSAQQFPDLHSELNLSSLELGDSALYFCASSVAYRGGEQYFGPGTRLTVT.

The chain links TRBV11-2 to TRBJ2-1; 9 bases match TRBD2. With 3 bases clipped from V and 6 bases from J, the junction kept 18 bases outside the gene matches. Germline V CDR1 and CDR2: SGHAT, FQNNGV. The length of the CDR3 is 19 residues. For the CDR3, the DNA is TGTGCCAGCAGCTTTCCACATGGGGCGGGAGGGGAAGGGGCCAATGAGCAGTTCTTC. Translating gives CASSFPHGAGGEGANEQFF.

The CDR3 is CASSGTPAYEQYF. CDR3 nucleotide sequence: TGCGCCAGCAGCGGGACCCCTGCCTACGAGCAGTACTTC. The rearrangement joins TRBV5-1 to TRBJ2-7, with D possibly being TRBD1 or TRBD2 (5 bases each). The CDR3 has 13 amino acids. The germline V and J ends were trimmed by 4 bases and 2 bases, with 10 bases remaining between them. Germline V CDR1 and CDR2: SGHRS, YFSETQ.

This clone appeared once. This sequence joins TRBV30 and TRBJ2-2, with D perhaps TRBD1 (5 bases). The length of the CDR3 is 17 residues. V was clipped by 1 base and J by 2 bases, with 17 bases between them. Germline-derived CDR1 and CDR2 are GTSNPN and SVGIG (reference sequence). In DNA, the CDR3 is TGTGCCTGGAGTGAAGGGGTCCGGCAACTAAACACCGGGGAGCTGTTTTTT. Its translation: CAWSEGVRQLNTGELFF.

This clone appeared once. V gene TRBV4-1 combines with J gene TRBJ1-5, with 9 bases fitting TRBD1. This CDR3 spans 14 amino acids. Germline CDR1 and CDR2: MGHRA and YSYEKL. Trimming took 1 base from V and 6 from J; bases not matched to a gene: 1. CDR3 residues: CASSQGTGVQPQHF. The CDR3 DNA follows: TGCGCCAGCAGCCAAGGGACAGGGGTTCAGCCCCAGCATTTT.

The V and J genes are TRBV9 and TRBJ1-1, with D tentatively TRBD1 (5 bases). CDR1 is SGDLS and CDR2 is YYNGEE in the germline V gene. The CDR3 runs to 13 residues. Deletions cut 4 bases from V and 3 bases from J, with 10 bases between. The CDR3 sequence is CASSPWGDTEAFF. The CDR3 DNA sequence: TGTGCCAGCAGCCCATGGGGGGACACTGAAGCTTTCTTT.

The chain is built from TRBV19 and TRBJ2-7; tentatively, D is TRBD1 or TRBD2 (5 bases each). CDR3 length equals 14 residues. Per the germline V gene, CDR1 is LNHDA and CDR2 is SQIVND (reference sequence). V was cut by 3 bases and J by 3 bases, with 12 bases left in between. In DNA form, the CDR3 reads TGTGCCAGTAGTATCTCCCTGGGGGACTACGAGCAGTACTTC. The encoded protein is CASSISLGDYEQYF.

The gene calls are TRBV7-6 and TRBJ2-5; 13 bases are shared with TRBD2. CDR1 is SGHVS and CDR2 is FNYEAQ in the germline V gene. The V and J ends lost 1 base and 5 bases, in that order; junction bases with no gene match: 7. The CDR3 spans 17 residues. This CDR3 is CASSLDITSGRGETQYF. CDR3 in DNA: TGTGCCAGCAGCTTAGACATTACTAGCGGGAGGGGGGAGACCCAGTACTTC.

The genes are TRBV28 and TRBJ2-6, with TRBD2 matching 7 bases. V lost 8 bases and J lost 5; bases outside the gene matches: 12. Germline CDR1 reads MDHEN; CDR2 reads SYDVKM. The CDR3 contains 16 residues. In DNA form, the CDR3 reads TGTGCCAGCCGCCAACTAGCGCCCTCCTGGGCCAACGTCCTGACTTTC. It codes for CASRQLAPSWANVLTF.

The rearrangement uses TRBV19 and TRBJ2-1, with 9 bases lining up with TRBD2. The CDR3 has 14 amino acids. J was trimmed by 8 bases and V by 5 bases; bases with no gene match: 7. CDR1 and CDR2 (germline): LNHDA, SQIVND (reference sequence). CDR3 residues: CASSGAGGPDEQFF. The CDR3 DNA reads as TGTGCCAGTAGTGGGGCGGGAGGGCCGGATGAGCAGTTCTTC.

The rearrangement uses TRBV5-8 and TRBJ2-4; unclear D gene. Germline V gives CDR1 SGHTS, CDR2 YDEGEE. Trimming took 1 base from V and 11 from J, leaving 4 bases between them. The CDR3 sequence is 10 residues long. CDR3 region: CASSLRVQYF. For the CDR3, the DNA is TGTGCCAGCAGCTTGAGAGTTCAGTACTTC.

The chain has TRBV4-1 and TRBJ2-7; 8 bases are a match to TRBD1. The CDR3 contains 16 residues. Trimming at V came to 0 bases and at J to 3 bases, leaving 7 bases not matched to a gene. CDR1 is MGHRA and CDR2 is YSYEKL in the germline V gene. CDR3 DNA: TGCGCCAGCAGCCAAGATTCTCGGACAGGGCGCTACGAGCAGTACTTC. Protein product: CASSQDSRTGRYEQYF.

The rearrangement joins TRBV4-1 to TRBJ1-5; D is unclear. Trimming removed 0 bases at V and 8 bases at J, with 14 bases between. This CDR3 contains 15 residues. Germline values: CDR1 MGHRA, CDR2 YSYEKL. CDR3 sequence: CASSQERTFGEPQHF. The CDR3 DNA follows: TGCGCCAGCAGCCAAGAAAGGACCTTTGGTGAGCCCCAGCATTTT.

The chain employs TRBV30 and TRBJ2-5, with 10 bases lining up with TRBD2. This CDR3 comprises 13 residues. V was pared by 4 bases and J by 7 bases, with 6 bases of the junction left unmatched. Germline V CDR1 and CDR2: GTSNPN, SVGIG (reference sequence). The CDR3 nucleotides read TGTGCCTGGACGCTAGCGGGAGTTGGGACCCAGTACTTC. Its protein is CAWTLAGVGTQYF. The full variable domain, completed using reference TRBV30 and TRBJ2-5, is SQTIHQWPATLVQPVGSPLSLECTVEGTSNPNLYWYRQAAGRGLQLLFYSVGIGQISSEVPQNLSASRPQDRQFILSSKKLLLSDSGFYLCAWTLAGVGTQYFGPGTRLLVL.

The CDR3, as DNA: TGTGCCAGCAGCTTACAAGTTCGGGTACGAAATGAGCAGTTCTTC. It is translated as CASSLQVRVRNEQFF. The chain uses TRBV7-2 and TRBJ2-1; D is ambiguous. CDR3 length: 15 amino acids. Trimming cost V 2 bases and J 7 bases, with 15 bases left between them. The germline V gene has CDR1 SGHTA and CDR2 FQGNSA.

This clone has a handful of counts. The V and J genes are TRBV4-2 and TRBJ2-1; TRBD2 is a possible D gene (5 bases). In germline, CDR1 is LGHNA, CDR2 YNFKEQ. The CDR3 covers 17 residues. The V gene lost 0 bases and the J gene lost 6 bases, with 18 bases spanning the gap. The CDR3 bases are TGTGCCAGCAGCCAAGAGCCCCAAGGTAGCGTCGGCAATGAGCAGTTCTTC. It encodes CASSQEPQGSVGNEQFF.

The CDR3 DNA reads as TGTGCCAGCAGTTTAGCCGGACCCCTCTACGGCGAGACCCAGTACTTC. The encoded protein is CASSLAGPLYGETQYF. The chain uses TRBV6-5 and TRBJ2-5; no firm D call. The V gene lost 4 bases and the J gene lost 5 bases, with 20 bases spanning the gap. Germline V CDR1 and CDR2: MNHEY, SVGAGI. This CDR3 spans 16 amino acids.

This clone is classed as medium-sized (0.01 to 0.1%). The V call is TRBV30, the J call TRBJ1-2, with 8 bases aligning to TRBD1. CDR1 and CDR2 from the germline V gene are GTSNPN and SVGIG (reference sequence). J was trimmed by 6 bases and V by 4 bases; bases with no gene match: 10. This CDR3 region has 14 residues. This CDR3 reads CAWTRTGLDDGYTF. CDR3 DNA sequence: TGTGCCTGGACCCGGACAGGGTTAGACGATGGCTACACCTTC.

The chain has TRBV27 and TRBJ2-7, with 15 bases fitting TRBD2. This CDR3 is built from 16 residues. Looked up from germline, CDR1 is MNHEY and CDR2 is SMNVEV (reference sequence). V shed 4 bases, J shed 5 bases, and the junction held 6 bases outside the gene matches. DNA of the CDR3: TGTGCCAGCAGTTCGATGGGACTAGCGGGAGGTGACGAGCAGTACTTC. Translated, it gives CASSSMGLAGGDEQYF.

The chain carries TRBV19 and TRBJ2-7, with unresolved D. The V and J ends lost 1 base and 1 base respectively, with 5 bases between them. CDR1 is LNHDA and CDR2 is SQIVND in the germline V gene (reference sequence). There are 13 residues in the CDR3. The CDR3 here is CASSIGSSYEQYF. In DNA form, the CDR3 reads TGTGCCAGTAGTATAGGGTCATCCTACGAGCAGTACTTC.

The chain combines TRBV30 with TRBJ2-3, with D hard to call. This CDR3 is 12 amino acids long. Looked up from germline, CDR1 is GTSNPN and CDR2 is SVGIG (reference sequence). V lost 5 bases and J 5 bases, leaving 11 bases between the germline ends. CDR3 DNA sequence: TGTGCCTGGGGTCCCACGGGAGATACGCAGTATTTT. Translation: CAWGPTGDTQYF.